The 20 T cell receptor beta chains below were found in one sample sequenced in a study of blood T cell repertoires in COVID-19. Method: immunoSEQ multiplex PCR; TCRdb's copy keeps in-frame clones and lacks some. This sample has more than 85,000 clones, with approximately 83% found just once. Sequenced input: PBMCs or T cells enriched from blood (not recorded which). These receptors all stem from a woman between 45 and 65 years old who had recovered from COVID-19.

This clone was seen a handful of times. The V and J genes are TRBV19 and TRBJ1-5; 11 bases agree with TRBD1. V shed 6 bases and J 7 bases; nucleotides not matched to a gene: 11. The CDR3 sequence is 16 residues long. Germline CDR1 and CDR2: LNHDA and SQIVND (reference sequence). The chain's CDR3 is CASSPGTGGIGQPQHF. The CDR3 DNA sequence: TGTGCCAGTAGCCCCGGGACAGGGGGAATTGGACAGCCCCAGCATTTT.

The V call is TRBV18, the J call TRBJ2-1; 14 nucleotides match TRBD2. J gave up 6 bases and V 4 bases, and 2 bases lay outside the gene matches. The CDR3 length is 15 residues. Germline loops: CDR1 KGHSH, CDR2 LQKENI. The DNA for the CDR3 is TGTGCCAGCTCACAGGGACTAGCGGGAGTCAATGAGCAGTTCTTC. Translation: CASSQGLAGVNEQFF.

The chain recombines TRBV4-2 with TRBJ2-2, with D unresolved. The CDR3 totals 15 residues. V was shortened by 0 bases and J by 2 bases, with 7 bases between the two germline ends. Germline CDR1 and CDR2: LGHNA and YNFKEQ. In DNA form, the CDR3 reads TGTGCCAGCAGCCAAGAATCGTTTAACACCGGGGAGCTGTTTTTT. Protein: CASSQESFNTGELFF.

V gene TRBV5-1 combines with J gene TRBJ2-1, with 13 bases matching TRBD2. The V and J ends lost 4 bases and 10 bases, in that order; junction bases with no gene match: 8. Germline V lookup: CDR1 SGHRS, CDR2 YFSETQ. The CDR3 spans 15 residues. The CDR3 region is CASSLGLAGVLEQFF. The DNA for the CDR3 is TGCGCCAGCAGCCTTGGACTAGCGGGAGTTCTCGAGCAGTTCTTC.

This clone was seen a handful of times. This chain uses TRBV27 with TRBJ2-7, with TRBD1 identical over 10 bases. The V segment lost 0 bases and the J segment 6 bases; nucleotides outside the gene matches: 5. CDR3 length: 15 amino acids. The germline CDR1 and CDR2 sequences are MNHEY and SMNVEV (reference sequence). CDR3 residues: CASSLSGTGDAEQYF. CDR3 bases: TGTGCCAGCAGTTTATCCGGGACAGGGGATGCCGAGCAGTACTTC.

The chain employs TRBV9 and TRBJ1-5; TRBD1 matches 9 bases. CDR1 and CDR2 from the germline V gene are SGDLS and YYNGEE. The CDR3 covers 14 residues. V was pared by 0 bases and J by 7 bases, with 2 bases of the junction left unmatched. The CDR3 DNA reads TGTGCCAGCAGCGTAGGACAGGGGGAACAGCCCCAGCATTTT. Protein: CASSVGQGEQPQHF.

CDR3 sequence reads: CASSQGTYNSPLHF. CDR3 nucleotide sequence: TGTGCCAGCAGTCAGGGGACCTATAATTCACCCCTCCACTTT. The chain is built from TRBV7-9 and TRBJ1-6; D perhaps matches TRBD1 (6 bases). CDR3 length: 14 amino acids. Trimming removed 6 bases from V and 2 bases from J, with 8 bases in between. Looked up from germline, CDR1 is SEHNR and CDR2 is FQNEAQ (reference sequence).

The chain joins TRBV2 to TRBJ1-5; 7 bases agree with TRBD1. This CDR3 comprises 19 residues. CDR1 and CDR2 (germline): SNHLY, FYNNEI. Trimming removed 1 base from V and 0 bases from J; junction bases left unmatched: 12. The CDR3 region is CASSEVTGSFSVSNQPQHF. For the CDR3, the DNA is TGTGCCAGCAGTGAAGTGACAGGGTCGTTTTCCGTTAGCAATCAGCCCCAGCATTTT.

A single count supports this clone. The CDR3: CASSSLTGNTEAFF. DNA of the CDR3: TGTGCCAGCTCATCACTGACAGGGAACACTGAAGCTTTCTTT. The chain uses TRBV18 and TRBJ1-1, with D possibly matching TRBD1 (6 bases). Trimming shortened V by 5 bases and J by 1 base, and 11 bases separated the two germline ends. The CDR3 runs 14 residues. The germline V gene encodes CDR1 KGHSH and CDR2 LQKENI.

The CDR3 spells CATSDPRTGNTEAFF. In DNA, the CDR3 is TGTGCCACCAGTGACCCCAGGACAGGGAACACTGAAGCTTTCTTT. The rearrangement joins TRBV24-1 to TRBJ1-1, with 7 bases fitting TRBD1. The V and J ends lost 4 bases and 1 base, in that order; junction bases with no gene match: 5. This CDR3 comprises 15 residues. Germline assignment: CDR1 KGHDR and CDR2 SFDVKD.

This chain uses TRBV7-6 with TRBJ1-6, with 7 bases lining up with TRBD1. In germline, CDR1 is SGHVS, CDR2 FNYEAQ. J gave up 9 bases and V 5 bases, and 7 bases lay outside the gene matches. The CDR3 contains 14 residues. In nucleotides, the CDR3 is TGTGCCAGCAGCCAGGGACAGATAGGTTCACCCCTCCACTTT. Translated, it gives CASSQGQIGSPLHF.

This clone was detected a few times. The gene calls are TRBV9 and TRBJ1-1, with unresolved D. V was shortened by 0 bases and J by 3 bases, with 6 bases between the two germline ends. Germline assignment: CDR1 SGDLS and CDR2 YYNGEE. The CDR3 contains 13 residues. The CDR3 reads CASSVEIDTEAFF. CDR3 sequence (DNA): TGTGCCAGCAGCGTAGAGATAGACACTGAAGCTTTCTTT.

The CDR3 spells CASSVDTLTNEKLFF. The DNA for the CDR3 is TGCGCCAGCAGCGTTGACACACTTACTAATGAAAAACTGTTTTTT. The rearrangement joins TRBV5-1 to TRBJ1-4; D is undetermined. Germline CDR1 reads SGHRS; CDR2 reads YFSETQ. The V and J ends lost 4 bases and 2 bases respectively, with 12 bases between them. The CDR3 consists of 15 residues.

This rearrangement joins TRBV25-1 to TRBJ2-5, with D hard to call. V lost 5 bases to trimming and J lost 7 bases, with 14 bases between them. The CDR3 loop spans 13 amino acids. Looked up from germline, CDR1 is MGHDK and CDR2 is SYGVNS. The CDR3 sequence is CASSLVAEGTQYF. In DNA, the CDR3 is TGTGCCAGCAGTCTGGTCGCGGAAGGGACCCAGTACTTC.

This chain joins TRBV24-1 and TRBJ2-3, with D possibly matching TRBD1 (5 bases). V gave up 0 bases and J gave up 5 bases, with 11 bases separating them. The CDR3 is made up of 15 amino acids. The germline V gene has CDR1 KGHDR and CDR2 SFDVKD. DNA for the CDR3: TGTGCCACCAGTGATTTGCCGAAGGGGATAGATACGCAGTATTTT. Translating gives CATSDLPKGIDTQYF.

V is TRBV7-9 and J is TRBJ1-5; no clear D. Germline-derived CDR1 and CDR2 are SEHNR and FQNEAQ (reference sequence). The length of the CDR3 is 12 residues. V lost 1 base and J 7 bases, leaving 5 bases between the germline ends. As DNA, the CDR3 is TGTGCCAGCAGCTTAGGAGTCCAGCCCCAGCATTTT. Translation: CASSLGVQPQHF.

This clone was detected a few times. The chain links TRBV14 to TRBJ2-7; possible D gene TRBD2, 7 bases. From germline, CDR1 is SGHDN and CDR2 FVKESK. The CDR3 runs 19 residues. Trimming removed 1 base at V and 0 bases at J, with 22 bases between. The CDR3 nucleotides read TGTGCCAGCAGCCAAGGAAGATCGCGGGGGCAAAGCCTCTCCTACGAGCAGTACTTC. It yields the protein CASSQGRSRGQSLSYEQYF.

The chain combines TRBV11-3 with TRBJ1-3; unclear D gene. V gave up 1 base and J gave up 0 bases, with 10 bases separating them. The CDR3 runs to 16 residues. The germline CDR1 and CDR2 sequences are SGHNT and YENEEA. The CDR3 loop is CASSLGNSVSGNTIYF. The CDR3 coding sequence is TGTGCCAGCAGCTTAGGCAACTCCGTCTCTGGAAACACCATATATTTT.

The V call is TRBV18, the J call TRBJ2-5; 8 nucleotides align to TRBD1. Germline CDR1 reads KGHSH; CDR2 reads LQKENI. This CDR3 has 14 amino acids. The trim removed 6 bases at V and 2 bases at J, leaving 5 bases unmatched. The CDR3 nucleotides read TGTGCCAGCTCTGCCGGGACAGGTCAAGAGACCCAGTACTTC. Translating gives CASSAGTGQETQYF.

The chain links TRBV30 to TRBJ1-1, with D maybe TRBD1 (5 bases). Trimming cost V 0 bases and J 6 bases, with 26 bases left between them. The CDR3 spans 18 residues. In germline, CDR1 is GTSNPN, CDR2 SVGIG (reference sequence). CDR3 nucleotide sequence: TGTGCCTGGAGTGTAGAGCGCACTTTCGTCAGGGTCGAGGCTGAAGCTTTCTTT. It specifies CAWSVERTFVRVEAEAFF.